These 24 T cell receptor beta chains came from one sample sequenced in a study of blood T cell repertoires in COVID-19. The repertoire was sequenced with immunoSEQ multiplex PCR; TCRdb's copy has only in-frame clones and lacks some. There are 150,000 to 200,000 clones in the sample; 90% occur only once, and about a sixth lies in the top ten. The sequencing input was peripheral blood. These receptors all stem from a man between 60 and 75 years old with active or convalescent COVID-19.

V is TRBV7-9 and J is TRBJ2-1; 13 bases fit TRBD2. The CDR3 contains 20 residues. Germline V gene lookup returns CDR1 SEHNR and CDR2 FQNEAQ (reference sequence). Trimming removed 5 bases from V and 6 bases from J; junction bases left unmatched: 19. The CDR3 protein is CASSTTGTSGMEGRINEQFF. The CDR3 nucleotides are TGTGCCAGCAGCACCACCGGGACTAGCGGGATGGAGGGCAGAATCAATGAGCAGTTCTTC. Full variable domain (remainder filled in from reference TRBV7-9 and TRBJ2-1): DTGVSQNPRHKITKRGQNVTFRCDPISEHNRLYWYRQTLGQGPEFLTYFQNEAQLEKSRLLSDRFSAERPKGSFSTLEIQRTEQGDSAMYLCASSTTGTSGMEGRINEQFFGPGTRLTVL.

The CDR3 protein is CASSLARTVSSYNEQFF. In DNA, the CDR3 is TGTGCCAGCAGCTTAGCTAGGACTGTCAGCTCCTACAATGAGCAGTTCTTC. The rearrangement joins TRBV11-2 to TRBJ2-1, with D possibly TRBD2 on 5 matching bases. The CDR3 sequence is 17 residues long. Trimming removed 1 base at V and 0 bases at J, with 13 bases between. Germline-derived CDR1 and CDR2 are SGHAT and FQNNGV.

Concerning this clone: Relative to the germline gene, one junction end is altered; a read error may explain this. The rearrangement joins TRBV5-4 to TRBJ2-3; D not certain. Per germline, CDR1 SGHNT and CDR2 YYREEE (reference sequence). CDR3 length: 13 amino acids. The CDR3 bases are TGTGCCATCAGCAGAACTAGCACAGATACGCAGTATTTT. It codes for CAISRTSTDTQYF.

This clone has a single count. The chain employs TRBV27 and TRBJ2-1, with 10 positions matching TRBD2. The germline gives CDR1 MNHEY, CDR2 SMNVEV (reference sequence). The CDR3 totals 20 residues. After removal of 3 bases from V and 10 bases from J, the junction contained 24 bases not matched to a gene. The CDR3 DNA follows: TGTGCCAGCAGTTTGGGTAACTGGGGACTAGCGACGGGCTACAATGCAGAGCAGTTCTTC. It encodes CASSLGNWGLATGYNAEQFF.

The CDR3 sequence is CASSTLVANEKLFF. As DNA, the CDR3 is TGTGCCAGCAGTACTCTAGTTGCTAATGAAAAACTGTTTTTT. This rearrangement joins TRBV27 to TRBJ1-4; D call uncertain. Germline V gene lookup returns CDR1 MNHEY and CDR2 SMNVEV (reference sequence). Trimming stripped 5 bases from V and 3 bases from J, with 10 bases between. The CDR3 length is 14 residues.

Details on this clone: Other nucleotide sequences in the sample specify the same CDR3. The CDR3 nucleotides are TGTGCCTGGAGTAGTGGACAGGGGGGACAGCCCCAGCATTTT. Residues: CAWSSGQGGQPQHF. V is TRBV30 and J is TRBJ1-5; the match to TRBD1 covers 10 bases. CDR1 GTSNPN and CDR2 SVGIG come from the germline V gene (reference sequence). V dropped 2 bases and J dropped 7; count of bases not matched to a gene: 5. The CDR3 is 14 amino acids.

CDR3 sequence reads: CASSLIGTGSSPLHF. The CDR3 DNA sequence: TGTGCCAGCAGCCTGATCGGGACAGGATCCTCACCCCTCCACTTT. The rearrangement joins TRBV6-2 or TRBV6-3 to TRBJ1-6; 8 bases agree with TRBD1. The length of the CDR3 is 15 residues. With V trimmed by 6 bases and J by 10 bases, 11 bases remained unmatched. Germline CDR1 MNHEY, CDR2 SVGEGT.

This clone was seen a few times. This chain connects TRBV5-1 to TRBJ1-1; 8 bases are shared with TRBD1. CDR1 is SGHRS and CDR2 is YFSETQ in the germline V gene. CDR3 length equals 14 residues. The junction had 4 bases not matched to a gene; V was cut back by 3 bases and J by 3 bases. The CDR3 nucleotides are TGCGCCAGCAGCTCGGACAGGGTGGACACTGAAGCTTTCTTT. Translation gives CASSSDRVDTEAFF.

Only one count was recorded for this clone. This chain connects TRBV5-1 to TRBJ2-3, with D possibly TRBD2 on 6 matching bases. The CDR3 consists of 14 residues. V was trimmed by 6 bases and J by 1 base, leaving 12 bases between them. Germline assignment: CDR1 SGHRS and CDR2 YFSETQ. The CDR3 coding sequence is TGCGCCAGCAACTGGAGGGGAGGCACAGATACGCAGTATTTT. Protein: CASNWRGGTDTQYF.

The V and J genes are TRBV5-4 and TRBJ2-1; 10 positions agree with TRBD2. CDR1 SGHNT and CDR2 YYREEE come from the germline V gene (reference sequence). The CDR3 runs 17 residues. The junction had 7 bases not matched to a gene; V was cut back by 4 bases and J by 0 bases. The CDR3, as DNA: TGTGCCAGCAGCCCCTTCTCTAGCGGGAGCTCCTACAATGAGCAGTTCTTC. Encoded protein: CASSPFSSGSSYNEQFF.

This chain connects TRBV4-2 to TRBJ2-3; TRBD2 aligns across 7 bases. The V and J ends lost 0 bases and 0 bases, in that order; junction bases with no gene match: 9. The CDR3 totals 18 residues. From germline, CDR1 is LGHNA and CDR2 YNFKEQ. Here the CDR3 DNA reads TGTGCCAGCAGCCAAGAAAGCGGGCGGGGGTCTAGCACAGATACGCAGTATTTT. This encodes CASSQESGRGSSTDTQYF.

The chain employs TRBV6-5 and TRBJ1-2; 12 bases line up with TRBD1. This CDR3 is built from 15 residues. Germline values: CDR1 MNHEY, CDR2 SVGAGI. Unmatched junction bases numbered 5, after V lost 1 base and J lost 8 bases. This chain's CDR3 is CASSYYGTGGRGYTF. The CDR3 DNA reads as TGTGCCAGCAGTTACTACGGGACAGGGGGCCGGGGCTACACCTTC.

The chain couples TRBV3-1 (or the pseudogene TRBV3-2) to TRBJ1-4; D possibly corresponds to TRBD1 (6 bases). Germline V CDR1 and CDR2: LGHDT, YNNKEL (reference sequence). The CDR3 totals 13 residues. V lost 1 base, J lost 8 bases, and 8 bases lay in between. The CDR3 loop is CASSQAGTEKLFF. CDR3 sequence (DNA): TGTGCCAGCAGCCAAGCTGGGACAGAAAAACTGTTTTTT.

The chain is built from TRBV19 and TRBJ2-5, with D maybe TRBD2 (6 bases). Germline V gene data show CDR1 as LNHDA and CDR2 as SQIVND (reference sequence). V gave up 6 bases and J gave up 2 bases, with 13 bases separating them. The CDR3 covers 14 residues. The CDR3 nucleotides are TGTGCCAGTAGGTCCGGTCGGGGGCAAGAGACCCAGTACTTC. This encodes CASRSGRGQETQYF.

V usage is TRBV25-1 and J usage is TRBJ2-5; TRBD1 might be the D (6 bases). Germline values: CDR1 MGHDK, CDR2 SYGVNS. V was clipped by 4 bases and J by 1 base, with 10 bases between them. The CDR3 contains 14 residues. The CDR3 sequence: CASSGWTAQETQYF. The CDR3 bases are TGTGCCAGCAGTGGTTGGACAGCCCAAGAGACCCAGTACTTC.

In its sample, this clone was seen once. The V gene is TRBV24-1, the J gene TRBJ1-5; 7 positions agree with TRBD1. There are 12 residues in the CDR3. V was clipped by 10 bases and J by 4 bases; unmatched bases: 3. Germline assignment: CDR1 KGHDR and CDR2 SFDVKD. CDR3 sequence reads: CATGQENQPQHF. Here the CDR3 DNA reads TGTGCCACAGGACAGGAGAATCAGCCCCAGCATTTT.

V is TRBV18 and J is TRBJ1-1; TRBD1 aligns across 9 bases. In germline, CDR1 is KGHSH, CDR2 LQKENI. V dropped 8 bases and J dropped 4; count of bases not matched to a gene: 8. The CDR3 length is 14 residues. The CDR3 loop is CASTPGQGSTEAFF. CDR3 coding DNA: TGTGCCAGCACTCCGGGACAGGGATCCACTGAAGCTTTCTTT.

The V call is TRBV6-5, the J call TRBJ1-1, with D unclear. V shed 5 bases and J shed 6 bases, with 10 bases lying between them. Germline assignment: CDR1 MNHEY and CDR2 SVGAGI. The CDR3 covers 12 residues. As DNA, the CDR3 is TGTGCCAGCAGTACCCCGGGTTCTGAAGCTTTCTTT. Its protein is CASSTPGSEAFF.

J is TRBJ2-3 and V is TRBV2; 8 bases agree with TRBD2. The CDR3 totals 15 residues. V was clipped by 6 bases and J by 6 bases; unmatched bases: 11. Germline assignment: CDR1 SNHLY and CDR2 FYNNEI. The CDR3 here is CASSAGTSRGDTQYF. CDR3 bases: TGTGCCAGCAGCGCGGGGACTAGTCGGGGGGATACGCAGTATTTT.

This chain uses TRBV18 with TRBJ1-2, with unresolved D. The CDR3 is 14 residues long. The germline V gene encodes CDR1 KGHSH and CDR2 LQKENI. Trimming took 3 bases from V and 7 from J, leaving 15 bases between them. CDR3 bases: TGTGCCAGCTCACCCCCGGGAGGAATTGGTGGCTACACCTTC. The encoded protein is CASSPPGGIGGYTF. Based on the CDR3 plus reference TRBV18 and TRBJ1-2, the full variable domain is NAGVMQNPRHLVRRRGQEARLRCSPMKGHSHVYWYRQLPEEGLKFMVYLQKENIIDESGMPKERFSAEFPKEGPSILRIQQVVRGDSAAYFCASSPPGGIGGYTFGSGTRLTVV.

The chain couples TRBV25-1 to TRBJ1-1; 11 bases are shared with TRBD1. CDR3 length: 15 residues. CDR1 is MGHDK and CDR2 is SYGVNS in the germline V gene. V lost 5 bases to trimming and J lost 4 bases; unmatched junction nucleotides: 6. For the CDR3, the DNA is TGTGCCAGCAGTAAATGGACAGGGGGCGGCACTGAAGCTTTCTTT. Protein: CASSKWTGGGTEAFF.

The CDR3 sequence: CASSLQGDGYTF. In DNA form, the CDR3 reads TGTGCCAGCAGCCTGCAGGGTGATGGCTACACCTTC. J is TRBJ1-2 and V is TRBV6-2 or TRBV6-3, with D possibly matching TRBD1 (5 bases). V was cut by 6 bases and J by 6 bases, with 11 bases left in between. This CDR3 is 12 amino acids long. CDR1 MNHEY and CDR2 SVGEGT come from the germline V gene.

This clone was seen a single time. J is TRBJ1-1 and V is TRBV5-1; 8 positions agree with TRBD1. The ends lost 0 bases at V and 1 base at J; junction bases unmatched: 11. This CDR3 contains 18 residues. Germline V gene sequence: CDR1 SGHRS, CDR2 YFSETQ. The CDR3 reads CASSLAVRGRLGNTEAFF. CDR3 nucleotides: TGCGCCAGCAGCTTGGCGGTCAGGGGGCGATTGGGGAACACTGAAGCTTTCTTT.

This sequence joins TRBV6-5 and TRBJ2-3, with D perhaps matching TRBD1 (7 bases). The length of the CDR3 is 14 residues. Trimming left V 6 bases short and J 6 bases short, with 16 bases between. Germline V lookup: CDR1 MNHEY, CDR2 SVGAGI. CDR3 region: CASRPQGGADTQYF. CDR3 coding DNA: TGTGCCAGCAGACCGCAGGGGGGAGCGGATACGCAGTATTTT.